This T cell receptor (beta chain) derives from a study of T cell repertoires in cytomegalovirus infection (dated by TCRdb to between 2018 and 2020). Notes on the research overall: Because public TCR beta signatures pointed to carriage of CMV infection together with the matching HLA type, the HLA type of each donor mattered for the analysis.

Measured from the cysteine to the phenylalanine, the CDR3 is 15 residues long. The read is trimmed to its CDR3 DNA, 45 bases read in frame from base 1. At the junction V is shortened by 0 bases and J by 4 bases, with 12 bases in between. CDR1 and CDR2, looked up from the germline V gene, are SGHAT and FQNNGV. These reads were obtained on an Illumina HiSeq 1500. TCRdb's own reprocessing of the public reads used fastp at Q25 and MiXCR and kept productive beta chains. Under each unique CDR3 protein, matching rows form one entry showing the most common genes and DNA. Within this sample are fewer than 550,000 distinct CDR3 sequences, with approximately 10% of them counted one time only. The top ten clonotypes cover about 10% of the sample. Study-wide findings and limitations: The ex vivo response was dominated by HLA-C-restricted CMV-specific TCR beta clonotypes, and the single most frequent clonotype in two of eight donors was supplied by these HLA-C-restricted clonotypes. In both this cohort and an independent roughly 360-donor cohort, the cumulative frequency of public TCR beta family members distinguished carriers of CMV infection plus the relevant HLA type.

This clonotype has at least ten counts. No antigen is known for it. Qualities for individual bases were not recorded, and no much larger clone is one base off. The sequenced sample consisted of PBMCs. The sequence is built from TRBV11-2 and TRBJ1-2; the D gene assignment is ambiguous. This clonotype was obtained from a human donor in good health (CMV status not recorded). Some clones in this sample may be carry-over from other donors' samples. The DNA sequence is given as TGTGCCAGCAGCTTAGATCTGGCGATTGCCTATGGCTACACCTTC. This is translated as CASSLDLAIAYGYTF.